Only one count was recorded for the clone carrying this T cell receptor (beta chain). In the original analysis: Amplification of reference gene primers provided the estimated nucleated cell counts. The repertoire was sequenced with immunoSEQ multiplex PCR; TCRdb's copy has only in-frame clones and lacks some. V, J and clone size are taken as reported in that table, and D and trimming were inferred from the DNA itself. The repertoire holds 75,000 to 100,000 clones, with 85% to 90% as singletons. Germline values: CDR1 LGHDT, CDR2 YNNKEL (reference sequence). V lost 6 bases to trimming and J lost 4 bases; unmatched junction nucleotides: 8. The CDR3 totals 16 residues. This sample was taken from a study of blood T cell repertoires in COVID-19. Study context: Samples came from the United States, Italy and Spain, spanning acute and convalescent COVID-19. The cDNA or gDNA used as material had been derived from T cells, B-cell-depleted T cells, or PBMCs.

The chain links TRBV3-1 (or the pseudogene TRBV3-2) to TRBJ1-3; TRBD1 matches at 11 bases. The sample consisted of peripheral blood. The clonotype originates from a human donor in a cohort sampled during active COVID-19. As DNA, the CDR3 is TGTGCCAGCAGTCCGGGACAGGGGGGTTACGGAAACACCATATATTTT. Its protein product is CASSPGQGGYGNTIYF.